The clone carrying this T cell receptor beta chain was seen many times. The target antigen is unknown. This sample is drawn from a study of CD8 T cells in ankylosing spondylitis. The TCR beta libraries were generated through quantitative 5'-RACE incorporating molecular barcodes. TCRdb recomputed calls from the 5' RACE reads with MiXCR, one row per CDR3 protein. The sample lists about 840,000 distinct CDR3 sequences; roughly 12% were seen once. Study-wide points: Clones linked with disease were CD8+ and fairly uncommon in the peripheral blood. A motif in TCR beta, a set of several highly homologous variants, appeared characteristic of ankylosing spondylitis blood. There were earlier reports of some motif variants in reactive arthritis synovial fluid and blood. Reports say disease-linked clones showed up significantly more in matched ankylosing spondylitis synovial fluid.

This CDR3 is built from 14 residues. Trimming removed 5 bases at V and 0 bases at J, with 11 bases between. Germline V gene lookup returns CDR1 SQVTM and CDR2 ANQGSEA. Sequencing used blood, either unsorted or a sorted T cell fraction (not recorded which). This chain uses TRBV29-1 with TRBJ1-5, with D hard to call. The TCR originated in a male donor with ankylosing spondylitis. CDR3 sequence (DNA): TGCAGCGTTACCGACACATATAGCAATCAGCCCCAGCATTTT. As protein: CSVTDTYSNQPQHF.